This T cell receptor beta chain was profiled in a study of T-cell memory formation after mild COVID-19. Turning to the study itself: Clustering of TCRs was largely donor specific.

Germline CDR1 is SEHNR and CDR2 is FQNEAQ (reference sequence). This CDR3 is built from 14 residues. The germline V and J ends were trimmed by 4 bases and 2 bases, with 11 bases remaining between them. Concerning this clonotype itself: Its antigen is still unknown.

cDNA libraries for TCR alpha and TCR beta, carrying sample barcodes and UMIs, came from 5'RACE with constant-segment primers. TCRdb reprocessed the 5' RACE reads via MiXCR and lists one record per CDR3 protein. The top ten hold around 12% of the sample, which has about 160,000 distinct CDR3 sequences, roughly a third seen once. General study findings and limits: Some clones that responded were present in memory (sampled pre-infection), which suggests cross-reactive memory joined.

This clonotype originated in an adult woman who had mild COVID-19 (a few samples of this study predate the infection). Cell type and time point are not known. This chain joins TRBV7-9 and TRBJ1-1; D perhaps matches TRBD1 (6 bases). What was sequenced was PBMCs or a T cell subset sorted from them (not recorded which). CDR3 nucleotides: TGTGCCAGCAGCTCCTTCAGGGGAAACACTGAAGCTTTCTTT. Translation: CASSSFRGNTEAFF.